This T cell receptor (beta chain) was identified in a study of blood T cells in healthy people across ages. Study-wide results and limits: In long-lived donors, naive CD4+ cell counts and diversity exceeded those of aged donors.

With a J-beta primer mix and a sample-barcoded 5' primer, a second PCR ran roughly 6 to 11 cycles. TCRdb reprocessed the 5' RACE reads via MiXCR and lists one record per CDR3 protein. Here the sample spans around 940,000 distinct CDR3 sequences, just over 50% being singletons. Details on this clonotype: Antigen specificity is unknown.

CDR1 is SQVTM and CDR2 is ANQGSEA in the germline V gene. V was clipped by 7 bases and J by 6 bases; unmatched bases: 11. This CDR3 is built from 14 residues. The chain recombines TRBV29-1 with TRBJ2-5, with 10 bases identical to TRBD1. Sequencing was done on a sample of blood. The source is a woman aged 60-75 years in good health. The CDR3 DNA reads TGCAGCGCTTGGGAGACAGGGGGCGGGAAGACCCAGTACTTC. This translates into CSAWETGGGKTQYF.